The present T cell receptor (beta chain) was sequenced within a study of cytomegalovirus exposure and HLA in healthy donors. Findings and caveats of the study: Analysis performed later found 16,951 TCR beta sequences associated with HLA alleles at 0.05 false discovery rate. The classifier, whose performance was assessed in both the original and validation cohorts, reportedly diagnosed cytomegalovirus status with high specificity and sensitivity.

PCR used 60 Vbeta primers and 13 Jbeta primers. The table came from immunoSEQ multiplex PCR; TCRdb's copy has only in-frame clones and leaves some out. Here the sample spans about 98,000 clones, about 74% being singletons. The CDR3 runs to 14 residues. V dropped 2 bases and J dropped 6; count of bases not matched to a gene: 4. Germline assignment: CDR1 MNHEY and CDR2 SVGAGI. This clone was recorded a few times. The antigen is undetermined. Material: PBMCs. The clonotype was recovered from a male donor in good health and CMV-seronegative. V gene TRBV6-5 combines with J gene TRBJ1-1; 9 bases fit TRBD1. CDR3 in amino acids: CASSYGTGSAEAFF. The CDR3 region has the DNA TGTGCCAGCAGTTACGGGACAGGGTCCGCTGAAGCTTTCTTT.